This T cell receptor beta chain derives from a study of cytomegalovirus exposure and HLA in healthy donors. 13 Jbeta primers and 60 Vbeta primers were used for the PCR. The protocol was immunoSEQ multiplex PCR, while the TCRdb copy is restricted to in-frame clones and leaves out a portion. This sample carries about 94,000 clones, roughly four fifths of them seen once, and the ten largest clones take about a tenth. The sequenced sample consisted of PBMCs. The source of this sequence is a human donor in good health.

CDR3 nucleotide sequence: TGTGCCAGTGGCGGGACAGTCGTTAAGAGCTACACCTTC. Its translation: CASGGTVVKSYTF. V usage is TRBV19 and J usage is TRBJ1-2; 7 bases are a match to TRBD1. The CDR3 sequence is 13 residues long. V was pared by 8 bases and J by 9 bases, with 12 bases of the junction left unmatched. Germline V gene data show CDR1 as LNHDA and CDR2 as SQIVND (reference sequence).